The TCR beta chain under discussion was sequenced for a study of blood T cell repertoires in COVID-19. Study background: Some COVID-19 samples were acute and others convalescent; all came from the United States, Italy and Spain.

Profiled with immunoSEQ multiplex PCR; TCRdb holds only in-frame clones, not every one. The sample lists about 300,000 clones, roughly 87% occurring once. Cohort placement rested on clinical history that participants reported themselves. Two consecutive negative NP/OP PCR tests, clearance, or resolved symptoms defined Cohort 3 recovery. There are 11 residues in the CDR3. Germline loops: CDR1 SEHNR, CDR2 FQNEAQ (reference sequence). V was pared by 4 bases and J by 11 bases, with 9 bases between. Worth noting for this clone: The sample holds other DNA sequences that translate to the same CDR3.

Sequencing was carried out using PBMCs or T cells enriched from blood (not recorded which). The V and J genes are TRBV7-9 and TRBJ1-5; possible D gene TRBD1, 5 bases. The sequence derives from a woman aged 25 to 45 who had recovered from COVID-19. CDR3 protein: CASSSGGAQHF. Written as DNA, the CDR3 is TGTGCCAGCAGCTCTGGGGGGGCCCAGCATTTT. The variable domain in full, completed from reference TRBV7-9 and TRBJ1-5, reads DTGVSQNPRHKITKRGQNVTFRCDPISEHNRLYWYRQTLGQGPEFLTYFQNEAQLEKSRLLSDRFSAERPKGSFSTLEIQRTEQGDSAMYLCASSSGGAQHFGDGTRLSIL.